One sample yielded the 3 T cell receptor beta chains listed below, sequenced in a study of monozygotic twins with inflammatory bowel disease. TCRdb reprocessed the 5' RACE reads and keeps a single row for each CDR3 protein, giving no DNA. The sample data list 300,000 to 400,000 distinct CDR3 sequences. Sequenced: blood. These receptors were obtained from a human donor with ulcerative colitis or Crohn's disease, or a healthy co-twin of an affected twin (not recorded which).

The CDR3 loop reads CASSPRTVSSTDTQYF. V usage is TRBV6-1 and J usage is TRBJ2-3. The CDR3 extends over 16 amino acids. Germline V gene lookup returns CDR1 MNHNS and CDR2 SASEGT.

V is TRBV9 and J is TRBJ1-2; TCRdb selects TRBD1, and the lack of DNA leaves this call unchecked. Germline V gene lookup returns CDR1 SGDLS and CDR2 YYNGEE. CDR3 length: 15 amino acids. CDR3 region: CASSVDRDPNYGYTF.

The CDR3 loop is CASSPSGLVRETQYF. This chain connects TRBV18 to TRBJ2-5; the TRBD2 assignment by TCRdb is unverifiable without DNA. This CDR3 is built from 15 residues. Germline loops: CDR1 KGHSH, CDR2 LQKENI.